Given below is one T cell receptor beta chain in context. This sample is part of a study of monozygotic twins with inflammatory bowel disease. This CDR3 has 16 amino acids. From germline, CDR1 is SGHAT and CDR2 FQNNGV. The cDNA of both the TCRalpha and TCRbeta chains was subjected to two nested PCRs of around 15 and 9 cycles. TCRdb re-called the 5' RACE reads, yielding one record per CDR3 amino acid sequence without DNA. Its clone listing holds some 440,000 distinct CDR3 sequences. The chain links TRBV11-2 to TRBJ2-1; TCRdb designates TRBD1, a call that cannot be tested without DNA. The sample comprised blood. The TCR was taken from a human donor with ulcerative colitis or Crohn's disease, or a healthy co-twin of an affected twin (not recorded which). This CDR3 is CASSPPGRGTYNEQFF.